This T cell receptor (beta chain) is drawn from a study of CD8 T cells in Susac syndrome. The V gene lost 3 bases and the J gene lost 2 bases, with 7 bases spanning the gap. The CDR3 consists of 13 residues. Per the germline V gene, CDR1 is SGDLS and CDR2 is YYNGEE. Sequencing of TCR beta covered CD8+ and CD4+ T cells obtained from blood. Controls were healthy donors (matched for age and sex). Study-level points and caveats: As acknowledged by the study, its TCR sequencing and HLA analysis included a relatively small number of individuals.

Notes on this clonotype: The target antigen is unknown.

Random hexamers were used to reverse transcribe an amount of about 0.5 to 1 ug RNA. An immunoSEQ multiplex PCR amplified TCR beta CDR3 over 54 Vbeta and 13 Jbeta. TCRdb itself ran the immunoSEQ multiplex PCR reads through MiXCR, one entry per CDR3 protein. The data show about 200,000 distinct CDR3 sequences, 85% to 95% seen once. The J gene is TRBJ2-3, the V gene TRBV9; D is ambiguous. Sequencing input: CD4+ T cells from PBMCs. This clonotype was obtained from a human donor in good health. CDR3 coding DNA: TGTGCCAGCAGCGATTTCACCACAGATACGCAGTATTTT. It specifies CASSDFTTDTQYF.